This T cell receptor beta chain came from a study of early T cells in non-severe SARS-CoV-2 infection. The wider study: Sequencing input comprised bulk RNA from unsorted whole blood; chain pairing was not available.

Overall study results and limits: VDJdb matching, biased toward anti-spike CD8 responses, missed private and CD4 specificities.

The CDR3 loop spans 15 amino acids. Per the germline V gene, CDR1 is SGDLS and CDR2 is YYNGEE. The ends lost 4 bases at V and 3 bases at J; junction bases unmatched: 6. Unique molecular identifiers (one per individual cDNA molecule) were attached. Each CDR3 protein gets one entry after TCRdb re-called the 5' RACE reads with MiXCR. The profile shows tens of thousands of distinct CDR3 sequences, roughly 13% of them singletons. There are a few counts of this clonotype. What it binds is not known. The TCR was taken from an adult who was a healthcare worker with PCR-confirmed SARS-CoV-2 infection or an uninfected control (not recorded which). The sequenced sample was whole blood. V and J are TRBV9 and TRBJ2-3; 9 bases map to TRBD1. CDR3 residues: CASSSGTGTTDTQYF. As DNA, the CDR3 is TGTGCCAGCAGCTCCGGGACAGGGACTACAGATACGCAGTATTTT.